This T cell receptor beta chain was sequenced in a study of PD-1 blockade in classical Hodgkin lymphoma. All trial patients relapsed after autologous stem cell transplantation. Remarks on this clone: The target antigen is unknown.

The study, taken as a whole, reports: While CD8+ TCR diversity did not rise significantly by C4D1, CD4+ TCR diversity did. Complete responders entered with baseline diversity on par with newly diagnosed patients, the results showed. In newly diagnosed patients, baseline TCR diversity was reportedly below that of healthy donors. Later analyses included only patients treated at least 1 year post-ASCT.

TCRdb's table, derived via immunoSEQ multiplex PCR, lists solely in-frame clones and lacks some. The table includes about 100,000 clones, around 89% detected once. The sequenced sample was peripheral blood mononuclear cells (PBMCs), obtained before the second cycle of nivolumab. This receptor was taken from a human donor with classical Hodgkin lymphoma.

Written as DNA, the CDR3 is TGTGCCAGCAGCTTGGGGCCAAGGGGCATCGAAGCTTTCTTT. Amino acids: CASSLGPRGIEAFF. The chain combines TRBV5-6 with TRBJ1-1; a possible D gene is TRBD1 (5 bases). The ends were cut back, 0 bases at V and 8 bases at J, with 14 bases in the middle. The length of the CDR3 is 14 residues. Germline CDR1 reads SGHDT; CDR2 reads YYEEEE.